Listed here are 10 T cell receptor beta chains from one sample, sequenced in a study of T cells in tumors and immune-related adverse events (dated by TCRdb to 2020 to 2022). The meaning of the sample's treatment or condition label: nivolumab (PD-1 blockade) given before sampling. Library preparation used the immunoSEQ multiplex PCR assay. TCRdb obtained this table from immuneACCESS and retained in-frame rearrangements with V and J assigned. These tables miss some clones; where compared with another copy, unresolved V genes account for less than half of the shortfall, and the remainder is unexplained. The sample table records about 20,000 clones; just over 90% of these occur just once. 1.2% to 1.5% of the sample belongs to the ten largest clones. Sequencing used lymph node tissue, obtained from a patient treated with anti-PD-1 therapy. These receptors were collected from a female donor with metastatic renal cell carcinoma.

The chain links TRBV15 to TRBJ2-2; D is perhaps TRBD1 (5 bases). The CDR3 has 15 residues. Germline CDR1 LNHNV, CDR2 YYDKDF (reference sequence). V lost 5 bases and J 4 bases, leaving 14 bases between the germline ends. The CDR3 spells CATSRGQVATGELFF. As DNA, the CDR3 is TGTGCCACCAGCCGCGGACAAGTAGCCACCGGGGAGCTGTTTTTT.

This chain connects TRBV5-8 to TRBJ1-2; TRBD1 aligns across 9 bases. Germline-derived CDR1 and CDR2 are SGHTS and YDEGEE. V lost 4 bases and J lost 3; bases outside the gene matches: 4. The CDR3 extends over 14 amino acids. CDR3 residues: CASSLRTGDYGYTF. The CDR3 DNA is TGTGCCAGCAGCCTACGGACAGGGGACTATGGCTACACCTTC.

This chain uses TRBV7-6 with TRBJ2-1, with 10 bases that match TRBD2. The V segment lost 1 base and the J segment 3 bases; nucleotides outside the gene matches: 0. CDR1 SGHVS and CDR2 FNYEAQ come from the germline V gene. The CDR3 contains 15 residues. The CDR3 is CASSLVAGGYNEQFF. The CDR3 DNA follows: TGTGCCAGCAGCTTAGTAGCGGGGGGCTACAATGAGCAGTTCTTC. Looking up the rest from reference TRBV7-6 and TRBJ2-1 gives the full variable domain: GAGVSQSPRYKVTKRGQDVALRCDPISGHVSLYWYRQALGQGPEFLTYFNYEAQQDKSGLPNDRFSAERPEGSISTLTIQRTEQRDSAMYRCASSLVAGGYNEQFFGPGTRLTVL.

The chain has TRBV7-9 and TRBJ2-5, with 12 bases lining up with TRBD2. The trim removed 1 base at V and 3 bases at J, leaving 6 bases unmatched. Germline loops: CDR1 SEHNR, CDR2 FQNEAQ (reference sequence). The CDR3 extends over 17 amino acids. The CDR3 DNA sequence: TGTGCCAGCAGCTTAGGCCCCCTAGCGGGGGGGAAAGAGACCCAGTACTTC. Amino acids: CASSLGPLAGGKETQYF.

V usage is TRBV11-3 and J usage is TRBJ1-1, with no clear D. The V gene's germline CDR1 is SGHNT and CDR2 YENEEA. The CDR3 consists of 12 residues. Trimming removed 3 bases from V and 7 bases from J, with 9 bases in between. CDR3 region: CASSFGVVEAFF. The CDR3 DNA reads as TGTGCCAGCAGCTTTGGGGTTGTTGAAGCTTTCTTT.

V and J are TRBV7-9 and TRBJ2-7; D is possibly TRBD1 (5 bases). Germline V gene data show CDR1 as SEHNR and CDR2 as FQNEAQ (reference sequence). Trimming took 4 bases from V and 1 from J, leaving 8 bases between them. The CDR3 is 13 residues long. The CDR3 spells CASSSGISYEQYF. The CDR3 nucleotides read TGTGCCAGCAGCTCAGGGATTTCCTACGAGCAGTACTTC.

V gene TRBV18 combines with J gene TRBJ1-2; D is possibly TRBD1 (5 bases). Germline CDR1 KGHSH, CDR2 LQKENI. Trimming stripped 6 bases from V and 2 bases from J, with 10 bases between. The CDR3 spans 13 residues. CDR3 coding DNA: TGTGCCAGCTCTCCGGGACCGAACTATGGCTACACCTTC. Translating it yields CASSPGPNYGYTF.

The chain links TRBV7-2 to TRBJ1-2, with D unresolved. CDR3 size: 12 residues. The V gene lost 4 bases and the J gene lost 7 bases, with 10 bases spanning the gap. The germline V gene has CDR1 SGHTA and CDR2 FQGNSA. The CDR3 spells CASSSGRVGYTF. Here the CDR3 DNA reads TGTGCCAGCAGCTCCGGGCGGGTTGGCTACACCTTC.

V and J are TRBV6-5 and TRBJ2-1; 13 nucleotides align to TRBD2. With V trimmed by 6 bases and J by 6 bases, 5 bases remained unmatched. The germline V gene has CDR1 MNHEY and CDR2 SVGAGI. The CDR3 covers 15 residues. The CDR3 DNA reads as TGTGCCAGCAGGGGACTAGCGGGGTCCATCAATGAGCAGTTCTTC. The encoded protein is CASRGLAGSINEQFF.

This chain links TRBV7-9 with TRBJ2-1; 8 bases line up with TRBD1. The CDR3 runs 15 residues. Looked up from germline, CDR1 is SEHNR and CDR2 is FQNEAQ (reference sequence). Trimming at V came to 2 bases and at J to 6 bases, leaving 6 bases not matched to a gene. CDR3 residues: CASSLYTDRVNEQFF. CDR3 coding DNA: TGTGCCAGCAGCTTATATACGGACAGGGTCAATGAGCAGTTCTTC.